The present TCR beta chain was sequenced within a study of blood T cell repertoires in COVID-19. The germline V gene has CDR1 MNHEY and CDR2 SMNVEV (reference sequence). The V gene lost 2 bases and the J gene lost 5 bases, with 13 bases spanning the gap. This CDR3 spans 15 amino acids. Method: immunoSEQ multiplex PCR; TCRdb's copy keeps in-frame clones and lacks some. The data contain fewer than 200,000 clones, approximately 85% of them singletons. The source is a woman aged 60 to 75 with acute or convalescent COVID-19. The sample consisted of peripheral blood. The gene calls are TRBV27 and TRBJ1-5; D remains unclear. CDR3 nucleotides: TGTGCCAGCAGTTTAGTGGGCCGGGGTGATCAGCCCCAGCATTTT. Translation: CASSLVGRGDQPQHF.